The clone carrying this T cell receptor beta chain occurred a few times. This sample stems from a study of PD-1 blockade in classical Hodgkin lymphoma. Sample time point: cycle 4 day 1 (C4D1), after less than seven weeks of nivolumab. The patients all showed relapse after autologous stem cell transplantation, while their brentuximab vedotin exposure varied. Isolated CD8+ T cells were derived from thawed PBMCs through magnetic negative selection. The data were produced by immunoSEQ multiplex PCR, yet TCRdb's version contains in-frame clones alone and is incomplete. Of 4,500 or so clones in the sample, around 68% were seen once. Losses at the gene ends were 1 base for V and 6 bases for J; bases not matched to a gene: 3. The germline V gene encodes CDR1 PRHDT and CDR2 FYEKMQ (reference sequence). The CDR3 loop spans 15 amino acids.

This TCR derives from a human donor with classical Hodgkin lymphoma. This specimen was CD8+ T cells from blood, taken before the fourth cycle of nivolumab. The chain employs TRBV13 and TRBJ1-6, with TRBD1 identical over 7 bases. The CDR3 nucleotides read TGTGCCAGCAGCTTAGACAGGGGAGGTAATTCACCCCTCCACTTT. It is translated as CASSLDRGGNSPLHF.